The entry below describes one TCR beta chain. The antigen it recognizes is unknown. No clone much larger than this one lies a single base away; base qualities are absent. Using the deep immunoSEQ assay, multiplex PCR amplified TCR CDR3 regions from genomic DNA. Extracted genomic DNA from each cell subset was distributed evenly across all wells of several immunoSEQ 96-well plates, and each plate was treated as a replicate. Each replicate PCR for sorted subsets received 150 to 250 ng genomic DNA, equal to 28,000 or so T cell genomes. Purified libraries were measured with a Qubit 3.0 fluorometer, size-checked on a Bioanalyzer 2100, and measured again with the KAPA Library Quantification kit. Every immunoSEQ 96-well plate was sequenced on a dedicated single-read 150-cycle Illumina NextSeq 550 flow cell. As for how the authors treated the data: Because the immunoSEQ output included only junctional sequences and no quality scores, the filtering could not be the same as the filtering used for full-length reads. To assign V/J genes and CDR3, sequences were annotated against IMGT germline references using PyIR, a Python wrapper for IgBLAST v1.9. Reads were filtered out if the reads had weak V/J assignments (E-value above 1e-6), no CDR3, stop codons, out-of-frame junctions, or ambiguous translated residues. V3J clonotypes were defined as sequences sharing the same inferred V gene, J gene, and CDR3 amino acid sequence. Percentage overlap between repertoires was computed as shared unique clonotypes divided by the size of the smaller repertoire. Repertoire richness was assessed with RTK rarefaction, the Chao1 estimator, and Recon v2.1 estimates of unobserved clonotypes. Generation probabilities were computed with OLGA for all TCRbeta clonotypes obtained by the gDNA method from a handful of donors. Sourced from immuneACCESS, this table was stored by TCRdb with only in-frame sequences that have V and J called. A share of the clones is absent; for the studies checked, an unresolved V gene accounts for under half, and the remainder has no known explanation. From that table come the V and J calls and clone size; the DNA was used to work out D and trimming. In all, the sample holds some 1,400,000 clones, and roughly 96% of those were seen once. The top ten constitute over 1% of the sample.

The data were obtained in a study of shared clonotypes between healthy human individuals (dated by TCRdb to 2018 to 2020). Some background on the complete study: The cohort comprised a couple of women and three men aged 18 to 49 years. For each donor, CD4 naive and CD4 memory were each run on three plates, CD8 naive on two plates, and CD8 memory on one plate. The study deeply sequenced blood TCR repertoires of about 5 healthy adults to estimate repertoire size and the extent of clonotype sharing between individuals. Different laboratories and diverse techniques were used to prepare libraries and sequence TCR repertoires, to increase sequencing depth and limit assay-specific biases. Each donor's leukapheresis produced roughly between roughly 0.85 and 9.5 billion PBMCs.

The donors were healthy, HIV-negative adults with no recently reported acute infections or vaccinations. Every donor was a Caucasian adult residing in Nashville, Tennessee, USA. CD4+ T cells were enriched by magnetic negative selection, after which naive cells were positively selected on CD45RA and the negative fraction was taken as the memory subset. Blood was collected by leukapheresis, and PBMCs were isolated by Ficoll-Histopaque density gradient centrifugation and then cryopreserved in liquid nitrogen vapor phase. Analytical flow cytometry was used to check the purity and quantity of every magnetically sorted T cell population. Each sorted fraction had its genomic DNA isolated and then quantified by UV absorbance on a Nanodrop 2000c. General findings and caveats noted by the study authors: Even with the large sequencing depth, rarefaction of the sorted-subset datasets indicated that sequencing was incomplete. Sampling was restricted to blood, and TCR repertoires in tissue are likely to differ from TCR repertoires in blood. Across four donors, approximately 5% of naive CD4, over 3% of naive CD8, around 2.1% of memory CD4, and 0.4% of memory CD8 clonotypes were shared. Based on pairwise subsampling, the degree of clonotype sharing among donors was expected to be affected by sequencing depth. Estimated clonotype richness was generally larger for naive than for memory subsets. The genetic and exposure-history diversity represented was limited by the small number of donors. Compared with non-shared clonotypes, clonotypes shared by all four sorted-subset donors had higher generation probabilities.

Taken from the germline V gene, the CDR1 and CDR2 loops are MNHNS and SASEGT. Cut back by 0 bases and 0 bases, the V and J ends lie 12 bases apart. The CDR3 contains 16 residues, cysteine and phenylalanine counted. Only the CDR3 region is kept as DNA, spanning 48 bases read in frame from base 1. The sequence derives from a man under 40 in good health. The chain uses TRBV6-1 and TRBJ2-7; the D gene cannot be named for sure. Sequencing input: naive CD4+ T cells sorted from blood. The sample's cell subset or site, from its label and the paper: CD45RA+ positively selected. The nucleotide sequence is TGTGCCAGCAGTGAAGCGGTTTTTAGGAGCTCCTACGAGCAGTACTTC. The translation is CASSEAVFRSSYEQYF.